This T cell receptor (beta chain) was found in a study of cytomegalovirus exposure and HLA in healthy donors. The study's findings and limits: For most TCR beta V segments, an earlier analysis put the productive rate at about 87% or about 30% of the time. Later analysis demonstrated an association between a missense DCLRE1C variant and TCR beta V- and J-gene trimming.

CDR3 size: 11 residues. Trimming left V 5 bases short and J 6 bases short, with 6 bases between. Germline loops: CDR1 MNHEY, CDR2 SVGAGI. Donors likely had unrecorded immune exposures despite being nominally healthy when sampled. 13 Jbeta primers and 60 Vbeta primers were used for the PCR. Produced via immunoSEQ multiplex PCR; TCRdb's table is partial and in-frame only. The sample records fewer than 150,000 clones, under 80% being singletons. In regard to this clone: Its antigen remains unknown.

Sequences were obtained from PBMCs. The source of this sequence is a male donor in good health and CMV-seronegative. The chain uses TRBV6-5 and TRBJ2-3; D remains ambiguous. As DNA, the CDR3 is TGTGCCAGCAGTAATTCGGATACGCAGTATTTT. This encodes CASSNSDTQYF.